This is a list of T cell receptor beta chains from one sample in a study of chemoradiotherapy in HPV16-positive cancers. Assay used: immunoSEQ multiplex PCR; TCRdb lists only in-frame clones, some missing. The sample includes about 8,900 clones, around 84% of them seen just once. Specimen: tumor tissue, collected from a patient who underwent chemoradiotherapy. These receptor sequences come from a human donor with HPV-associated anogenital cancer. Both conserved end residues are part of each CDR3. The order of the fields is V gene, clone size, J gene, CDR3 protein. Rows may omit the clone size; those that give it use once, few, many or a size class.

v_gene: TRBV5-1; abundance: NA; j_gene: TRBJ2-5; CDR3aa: CASTFSWAEGGRQETQYF
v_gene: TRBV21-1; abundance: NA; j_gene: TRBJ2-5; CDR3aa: CASSEEGGETQYF
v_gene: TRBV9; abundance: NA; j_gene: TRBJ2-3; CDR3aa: CASSGGTSGLTDTQYF
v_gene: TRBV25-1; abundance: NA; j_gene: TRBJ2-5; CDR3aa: CASSEFRTAGQETQYF
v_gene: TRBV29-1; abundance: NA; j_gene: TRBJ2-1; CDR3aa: CSYLIGSYNEQFF
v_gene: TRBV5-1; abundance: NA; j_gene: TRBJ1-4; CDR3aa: CASSLGPTNEKLFF
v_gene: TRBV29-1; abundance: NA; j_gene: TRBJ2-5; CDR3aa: CSLSVNQETQYF
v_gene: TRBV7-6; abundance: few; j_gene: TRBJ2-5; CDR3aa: CASSLAVTGGETQYF
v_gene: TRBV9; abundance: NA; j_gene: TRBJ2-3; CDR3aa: CASRGLDTTDTQYF
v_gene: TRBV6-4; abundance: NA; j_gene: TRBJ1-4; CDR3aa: CASSDSTGQENEKLFF
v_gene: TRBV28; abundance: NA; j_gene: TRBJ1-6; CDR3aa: CASSSRTVYNSPLHF
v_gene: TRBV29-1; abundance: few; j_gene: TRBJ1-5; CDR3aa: CSARDGDQPQHF
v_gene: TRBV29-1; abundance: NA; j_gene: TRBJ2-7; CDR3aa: CSVKLSASSYEQYF
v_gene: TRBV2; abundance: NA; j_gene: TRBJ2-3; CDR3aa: CASIGMRTDTQYF
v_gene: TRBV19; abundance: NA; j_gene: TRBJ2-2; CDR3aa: CASSIRGLASGELFF
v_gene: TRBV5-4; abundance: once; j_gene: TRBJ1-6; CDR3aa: CASSPGGRNSPLHF
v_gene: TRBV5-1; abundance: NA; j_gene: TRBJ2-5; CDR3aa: CASSLKWGAETQYF
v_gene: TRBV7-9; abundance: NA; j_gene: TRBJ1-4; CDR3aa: CASSLGVTSTNEKLFF
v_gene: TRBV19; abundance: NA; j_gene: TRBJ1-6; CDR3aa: CASSIGRQAEVPLHF
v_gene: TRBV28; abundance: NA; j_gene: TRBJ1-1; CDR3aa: CASSLHDTGLRTEAFF
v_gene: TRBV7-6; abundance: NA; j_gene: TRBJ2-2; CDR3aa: CASSLSVRSGELFF
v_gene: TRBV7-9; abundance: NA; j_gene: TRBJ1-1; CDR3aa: CASSLGDRVTEAFF
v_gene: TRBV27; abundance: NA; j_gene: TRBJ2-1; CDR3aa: CASSFLAARLHNEQFF
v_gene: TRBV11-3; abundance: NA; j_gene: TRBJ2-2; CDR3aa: CASSPGLAGAGELFF
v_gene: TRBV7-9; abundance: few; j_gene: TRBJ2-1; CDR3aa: CASSPRDRGPLSYNEQFF